This T cell receptor beta chain derives from a study of T cell responses to AZD1222 COVID-19 vaccine. The CDR3 is 15 amino acids. Only in-frame clones appear in the TCRdb table, and some are missing; sequencing was by immunoSEQ multiplex PCR. The sample lists 180,000 or so clones, about 90% seen once, with 1.3% in the top ten. V and J are TRBV21-1 and TRBJ1-6; the D call in the table, TRBD1, was not verified against the DNA. TRBV21-1 is deemed a pseudogene. The sequence came from an adult who received the AZD1222 COVID-19 vaccine. The sample consisted of peripheral blood, taken 28 days after the second AZD1222 dose. CDR3 sequence: CASSQGTTYNSPLHF. Written as DNA, the CDR3 is TGTGCCAGCAGCCAGGGAACGACCTATAATTCACCCCTCCACTTT.